Listed below are T cell receptor beta chains from one sample, sequenced in a study of regulatory T cells in long-lasting Graves disease. TCRdb itself ran the multiplex PCR reads through MiXCR, one entry per CDR3 protein. Of over 300,000 distinct CDR3 sequences detected, roughly a fifth appear once; the ten largest clones hold approximately 31%. This specimen consisted of peripheral blood mononuclear cells (PBMCs), obtained when the disease was refractory, from a patient treated with antithyroid drugs. The receptor source for this set is a female donor with Graves disease. Each CDR3 is given with its conserved first and last residue. A D gene is named only where the DNA matches it firmly. A row's size may be missing; if present it is once, few, many or a size class.

few TRBJ1-1 TRBV3-1 - TGTGCCAGCAGCCAAGTAGAAACTGAAGCTTTCTTT CASSQVETEAFF
- TRBJ1-3 TRBV5-1 - TGCGCCAGCAGCTTCGGAGGGGGAATTGGAAACACCATATATTTT CASSFGGGIGNTIYF
few TRBJ1-1 TRBV29-1 - TGCAGCGTTAAGGGGGTCTTGAACACTGAAGCTTTCTTT CSVKGVLNTEAFF
few TRBJ2-7 TRBV28 TRBD2 TGTGCCAGCAGCTCCCTTAGCGGGAGACAGTACGAGCAGTACTTC CASSSLSGRQYEQYF
few TRBJ1-1 TRBV7-9 - TGTGCCAGCTCCGCGACTTTGGCGGTGAACACTGAAGCTTTCTTT CASSATLAVNTEAFF
- TRBJ2-2 TRBV7-3 - TGTGCCAGCAGCTTAATCTCTTCCACCGGGGAGCTGTTTTTT CASSLISSTGELFF
many TRBJ2-7 TRBV5-1 - TGCGCCAGCAGCTTTGGCCAGTCCTCCTACGAGCAGTACTTC CASSFGQSSYEQYF
many TRBJ2-4 TRBV12-3/TRBV12-4 TRBD1 TGTGCCAGCTCAATCGGAGACAGGGGAGGCATTCAGTACTTC CASSIGDRGGIQYF
few TRBJ1-2 TRBV6-1 - TGTGCCAGCAGAAATGGACTGCGGGGGGGCTATGGCTACACCTTC CASRNGLRGGYGYTF
few TRBJ1-1 TRBV6-5 - TGTGCCAGCAGTTATTCCGTGGGGGTCTCTGAAGCTTTCTTT CASSYSVGVSEAFF
- TRBJ2-7 TRBV5-4 - TGTGCCAGCAGCGTCGGGACTCCTAATGAGCGCTACGAGCAGTACTTC CASSVGTPNERYEQYF
many TRBJ1-2 TRBV20-1 - TGCAGTGCTAATAATGGCTACACCTTC CSANNGYTF
few TRBJ2-7 TRBV7-9 - TGTGCCAGCAGCTCTCCACCGGGCCAGCCCTACGAGCAGTACTTC CASSSPPGQPYEQYF
- TRBJ1-6 TRBV20-1 TRBD1 TGCAGTGCTAGTTTAGGGGCAGGACAGGAGGGATCACCCCTCCACTTT CSASLGAGQEGSPLHF
few TRBJ1-4 TRBV6-9 TRBD1 TGCGCCAGCACCCCGACAGGGACAGGGGATGAAAAACTGTTTTTT CASTPTGTGDEKLFF
few TRBJ2-7 TRBV5-1 - TGCGCCAGCAGCTTGGAGGGGGGTCCGGGGGAGCAGTACTTC CASSLEGGPGEQYF